These T cell receptor beta chains were read from a single sample in a study of T cells in localized non-small cell lung cancer. Libraries were prepared by immunoSEQ multiplex PCR; TCRdb keeps only in-frame clonotypes and omits some of them. The sample shows 20,000 to 25,000 clones, 75% to 90% of them seen only once. The material was PBMCs, obtained before any cancer treatment. Source of these receptors: a man aged 40-75 years with stage II squamous cell lung carcinoma. Each CDR3 is given with its conserved first and last residue. Fields, in order: clone size, V gene, J gene, D gene, CDR3 DNA, CDR3 protein. D genes are given only for firm matches. The size field is filled for only some rows; it gives once, few, many or a size class.

few	TRBV4-2	TRBJ2-1	TRBD1	TGTGCCAGCAGCTCGACAGGGTACTACAATGAGCAGTTCTTC	CASSSTGYYNEQFF
NA	TRBV7-2	TRBJ2-3	NA	TGTGCCAGCAGCTTATTAGGGGGGGCCGTGGGCACAGATACGCAGTATTTT	CASSLLGGAVGTDTQYF
NA	TRBV19	TRBJ1-1	NA	TGTGCCAGTAGTATAGTGGGGCAGGCTGCTGAAGCTTTCTTT	CASSIVGQAAEAFF
NA	TRBV5-1	TRBJ2-5	TRBD1	TGCGCCAGCAGCTTGGGTGGGACAGAGGCTTGGTCGGGGACCCAGTACTTC	CASSLGGTEAWSGTQYF
NA	TRBV6-5	TRBJ2-5	NA	TGTGCCAGCAGTTACCAGGGGCGGGGAGAGACCCAGTACTTC	CASSYQGRGETQYF
NA	TRBV29-1	TRBJ2-7	TRBD2	TGCAGCGTTGAACGAACTAGCGGGAGTTCCCCCCAGGAGCAGTACTTC	CSVERTSGSSPQEQYF
NA	TRBV2	TRBJ1-1	TRBD1	TGTGCCAGCAGATACAATCCGGGACAGCTTAACACTGAAGCTTTCTTT	CASRYNPGQLNTEAFF
NA	TRBV19	TRBJ2-1	NA	TGTGCCAGTAGTATTAGCGGACTACCCTACAATGAGCAGTTCTTC	CASSISGLPYNEQFF
once	TRBV27	TRBJ2-7	TRBD2	TGTGCCAGCAGTCTAATAGCGGGAGGGTACGAGCAGTACTTC	CASSLIAGGYEQYF
NA	TRBV5-1	TRBJ2-1	TRBD2	TGCGCCAGCAGCTTGACGACTAGCGGGAGCAATGAGCAGTTCTTC	CASSLTTSGSNEQFF